This TCR beta chain originates from a study of control samples from healthy donors and cancer patients. Produced via immunoSEQ multiplex PCR; TCRdb's table is partial and in-frame only. The data show 100,000 to 150,000 clones, with more than 70% seen just once and 2.9% held by the top ten. The TCR comes from a man in his sixties in good health. Sequencing was performed on blood.

The CDR3: CATGDTGQGAGSWTGELFF. The CDR3 DNA sequence: TGTGCCACCGGAGACACAGGGCAGGGTGCGGGGAGTTGGACCGGGGAGCTGTTTTTT. The chain is built from TRBV24-1 and TRBJ2-2; possibly TRBD1 or TRBD2 for D (6 bases each). The ends were cut back, 9 bases at V and 5 bases at J, with 30 bases in the middle. CDR3 length: 19 residues. The germline V gene has CDR1 KGHDR and CDR2 SFDVKD.